This T cell receptor beta chain was documented in a study of prognosis after radiotherapy for stage I lung cancer. Turning to this clonotype: What it binds is unknown.

The CDR3 runs 11 residues. The V gene's germline CDR1 is MNHNS and CDR2 SASEGT. Trimming removed 5 bases from V and 8 bases from J, with 9 bases in between. The study, taken as a whole, reports: Diminished Shannon entropy following stereotactic body radiation therapy characterized patients who developed distant metastases.

Genomic DNA provided the template from which TCR beta CDR3 was amplified by two-round multiplex PCR. First-round PCR amplification was performed with primers specific to each TRBV and TRBJ gene. In TCRdb, the multiplex PCR reads were re-called with MiXCR into one record per CDR3 protein. The sample carries more than 25,000 distinct CDR3 sequences, 32% recorded once. The material sequenced was PBMCs, taken before or after stereotactic body radiation therapy (not recorded which). The chain links TRBV6-1 to TRBJ1-2; no definite D call. This sequence was found in a donor aged 50 or older with non-small cell lung cancer. The DNA for the CDR3 is TGTGCCAGCAGTCAGTACTCAGGCTACACCTTC. Translated: CASSQYSGYTF.